The T cell receptor beta chain under discussion was sequenced for a study of blood T cell repertoires in COVID-19. About the study: Sites in the United States, Italy and Spain provided acute and convalescent COVID-19 samples.

The Seattle patients joined while their infection was active and were tracked longitudinally afterward. As processed by the authors: Amplification of reference gene primers was used by the study to estimate nucleated cell counts. The protocol was immunoSEQ multiplex PCR, while the TCRdb copy is restricted to in-frame clones and leaves out a portion. V and J calls plus clone size are reproduced from that table; the DNA served to infer D and trimming. Here the sample spans a few hundred thousand clones, roughly 86% being singletons. The clonotype comes from a woman aged 55-70 years with COVID-19, enrolled during active disease. Sample: peripheral blood.

CDR3 loop: CASSSRPVEGERLSYEQYF. DNA for the CDR3: TGTGCCAGCAGCTCAAGGCCCGTAGAGGGGGAGCGCCTATCCTACGAGCAGTACTTC. The chain uses TRBV21-1 and TRBJ2-7; the tabulated D call, TRBD1, remains unverified against the DNA. TRBV21-1 is marked as a pseudogene. The CDR3 extends over 19 amino acids.